This T cell receptor beta chain was captured in a study of OX40 agonist ivuxolimab in advanced cancers. The repertoire was sequenced with immunoSEQ multiplex PCR; TCRdb's copy has only in-frame clones and lacks some. The data hold tens of thousands of clones, with around 90% observed a single time. The clonotype originates from an adult with an advanced solid tumor such as melanoma, head and neck, liver or kidney cancer. The sequencing used CD4+ or CD8+ T cells sorted from blood, collected in a trial of the OX40 agonist ivuxolimab.

The CDR3 sequence is CASSPGTSGRGNGELFF. In nucleotides, the CDR3 is TGCGCCAGCAGTCCCGGGACTAGCGGGAGAGGGAACGGGGAGCTGTTTTTT. The chain employs TRBV10-2 and TRBJ2-2, with 14 bases matching TRBD2. V lost 5 bases to trimming and J lost 7 bases; unmatched junction nucleotides: 9. Germline assignment: CDR1 WSHSY and CDR2 SAAADI. The CDR3 has 17 residues.